This T cell receptor (beta chain) was profiled in a study of blood T cells in healthy people across ages. Per the germline V gene, CDR1 is LNHDA and CDR2 is SQIVND (reference sequence). The CDR3 spans 16 residues. V dropped 5 bases and J dropped 0 bases, with 14 bases sitting between them. Primed by a sample-barcoded 5' primer and a J-beta primer mix, a second PCR proceeded for about 7 to 12 cycles. TCRdb itself ran the 5' RACE reads through MiXCR, one entry per CDR3 protein. The sample contains about 970,000 distinct CDR3 sequences, just over 50% of which appear only once. Sequenced sample: blood. The clonotype comes from an older woman in good health. V gene TRBV19 combines with J gene TRBJ1-5; maybe TRBD1 (5 bases). CDR3 bases: TGTGCCAGTAGTCAGCGACAGACTTATAGCAATCAGCCCCAGCATTTT. This codes for CASSQRQTYSNQPQHF.